This T cell receptor (beta chain) comes out of a study of blood T cell repertoires in COVID-19. There are 13 residues in the CDR3. Trimming shortened V by 6 bases and J by 8 bases, and 16 bases separated the two germline ends. Sequenced by immunoSEQ multiplex PCR; TCRdb stores in-frame clones only, minus some. The table shows almost 350,000 clones, with roughly 86% occurring only once. This clone was picked up a small number of times. This sequence was found in a woman in her thirties who had been exposed to COVID-19. Sequenced material: PBMCs or T cells enriched from blood (not recorded which). V is TRBV12-3 or TRBV12-4 and J is TRBJ1-2; perhaps TRBD1 as D (5 bases). CDR3 sequence: CASSPTGGEGYTF. The DNA of the CDR3 is TGTGCCAGCAGCCCTACGGGGGGGGAAGGCTACACCTTC.